These 15 T cell receptor beta chains came from one sample sequenced in a study of neurological immune-mediated disorders. From the 5' RACE reads, TCRdb called clonotypes with MiXCR, one entry per CDR3 protein. The sample lists 50,000 or so distinct CDR3 sequences; about an eighth were seen once. The sequencing input was PBMCs. The receptors here all came from a man aged 55 to 70 in good health.

This clonotype has at least ten counts. The genes are TRBV9 and TRBJ2-3; the D gene could be TRBD1 or TRBD2 (5 bases each). V was clipped by 5 bases and J by 2 bases, with 12 bases between them. Looked up from germline, CDR1 is SGDLS and CDR2 is YYNGEE. The CDR3 has 14 residues. The CDR3 DNA follows: TGTGCCAGCAGACTCGGGACCCACACAGATACGCAGTATTTT. Residues: CASRLGTHTDTQYF.

This clonotype showed up many times. This chain uses TRBV15 with TRBJ2-5; TRBD2 matches at 8 bases. V lost 0 bases to trimming and J lost 7 bases; unmatched junction nucleotides: 7. In germline, CDR1 is LNHNV, CDR2 YYDKDF (reference sequence). The CDR3 has 15 residues. CDR3 amino acids: CATSREAGAAGTQYF. CDR3 nucleotides: TGTGCCACCAGCAGAGAAGCGGGGGCCGCGGGGACCCAGTACTTC. The full variable domain, with the rest looked up from reference TRBV15 and TRBJ2-5, is DAMVIQNPRYQVTQFGKPVTLSCSQTLNHNVMYWYQQKSSQAPKLLFHYYDKDFNNEADTPDNFQSRRPNTSFCFLDIRSPGLGDTAMYLCATSREAGAAGTQYFGPGTRLLVL.

In this sample, this clonotype turned up many times. The chain has TRBV7-9 and TRBJ2-7, with TRBD1 matching over 7 bases. Germline trimming cut 1 base from V and 0 bases from J; bases unmatched to any gene: 3. Looked up from germline, CDR1 is SEHNR and CDR2 is FQNEAQ (reference sequence). The CDR3 consists of 15 residues. CDR3 nucleotide sequence: TGTGCCAGCAGCTTAGGCAGGGACAGCTCCTACGAGCAGTACTTC. Translating gives CASSLGRDSSYEQYF.

In its sample, this clonotype was seen many times. This chain connects TRBV7-3 to TRBJ2-3, with 15 bases identical to TRBD2. Germline V gene data show CDR1 as SGHTA and CDR2 as FQGTGA. The CDR3 is 17 residues long. The V gene end was trimmed by 4 bases and the J gene end by 3 bases; junction bases not matched to a gene: 5. CDR3 protein: CASSSPGLAGGTDTQYF. The CDR3 coding sequence is TGTGCCAGCAGCTCTCCCGGACTAGCGGGGGGGACAGATACGCAGTATTTT.

This clonotype was found many times. The chain is built from TRBV7-2 and TRBJ2-1, with a tentative D call TRBD2 (6 bases). The germline V and J ends were trimmed by 2 bases and 15 bases, with 20 bases remaining between them. CDR1 is SGHTA, CDR2 FQGNSA, per germline. The CDR3 runs 14 residues. CDR3 protein: CASSLTPSVGVMFF. The CDR3 bases are TGTGCCAGCAGCTTAACTCCTAGCGTCGGGGTTATGTTCTTC.

This clonotype was seen many times. This chain joins TRBV7-7 and TRBJ2-5; 7 bases are shared with TRBD1. There are 14 residues in the CDR3. The ends lost 5 bases at V and 5 bases at J; junction bases unmatched: 8. Germline V gene sequence: CDR1 SSHAT, CDR2 FNYEAQ (reference sequence). The CDR3, as DNA: TGTGCCAGCAGCCCCGACAGGGTATGGGAGACCCAGTACTTC. Amino acids: CASSPDRVWETQYF.

There are many counts of this clonotype. The chain uses TRBV20-1 and TRBJ1-2; D not certain. The length of the CDR3 is 13 residues. CDR1 and CDR2 (germline): DFQATT, SNEGSKA (reference sequence). V lost 2 bases, J lost 4 bases, and 11 bases lay in between. The CDR3 region is CSARILGGYGYTF. In nucleotides, the CDR3 is TGCAGTGCTAGAATCCTCGGTGGCTATGGCTACACCTTC.

This clonotype is deemed large. The rearrangement uses TRBV14 and TRBJ2-1, with TRBD2 matching 14 bases. Germline CDR1 is SGHDN and CDR2 is FVKESK. This CDR3 comprises 14 residues. V lost 4 bases to trimming and J lost 12 bases; unmatched junction nucleotides: 5. CDR3 region: CASSRGLAGGRQFF. The CDR3, as DNA: TGTGCCAGCAGCCGAGGACTAGCGGGGGGTCGGCAGTTCTTC. Variable domain in full (rest from reference TRBV14 and TRBJ2-1): EAGVTQFPSHSVIEKGQTVTLRCDPISGHDNLYWYRRVMGKEIKFLLHFVKESKQDESGMPNNRFLAERTGGTYSTLKVQPAELEDSGVYFCASSRGLAGGRQFFGPGTRLTVL.

This clonotype was found many times. The V gene is TRBV20-1, the J gene TRBJ2-2; 7 bases fit TRBD2. The length of the CDR3 is 15 residues. CDR1 is DFQATT, CDR2 SNEGSKA, per germline (reference sequence). Trimming cost V 2 bases and J 8 bases; bases outside gene matches: 11. In DNA form, the CDR3 reads TGCAGTGCTAGACCCGGGACCCACGGGGGGGGGGAGCTGTTTTTT. It encodes CSARPGTHGGGELFF.

In its sample, this clonotype was seen many times. The rearrangement joins TRBV4-3 to TRBJ2-7; perhaps TRBD2 as D (5 bases). V lost 2 bases and J lost 0, with 8 bases in between. Germline values: CDR1 LGHNA, CDR2 YSLEER. The CDR3 covers 14 residues. DNA for the CDR3: TGCGCCAGCAGCCAATTAGGGAGCTCCTACGAGCAGTACTTC. Amino acid sequence: CASSQLGSSYEQYF.

In this sample, this clonotype turned up many times. The J gene is TRBJ2-7, the V gene TRBV9; 13 bases are a match to TRBD2. V lost 5 bases to trimming and J lost 2 bases; unmatched junction nucleotides: 4. Germline CDR1 is SGDLS and CDR2 is YYNGEE. This CDR3 contains 15 residues. For the CDR3, the DNA is TGTGCCAGCAGTCAAGGACTAGCGGGGGCCTACGAGCAGTACTTC. It codes for CASSQGLAGAYEQYF.

This clonotype was recorded a few times. A much larger clone lies one base from this, so it may be a read error. This rearrangement joins TRBV12-3 or TRBV12-4 to TRBJ1-1; D is ambiguous. The CDR3 length is 11 residues. CDR3 DNA sequence: TGTGTCAGCAGCGTGGCTACTGAAGCTTTCTTT. Translated, it gives CVSSVATEAFF.

This clonotype was counted ten times or more. The genes are TRBV12-3 or TRBV12-4 and TRBJ2-3; 16 nucleotides agree with TRBD2. CDR3 size: 17 residues. V shed 3 bases and J 8 bases; nucleotides not matched to a gene: 8. The CDR3, as DNA: TGTGCCAGCAGTTTCCCGGGACTAGCGGGGGGGCGAGGTACGCAGTATTTT. Protein: CASSFPGLAGGRGTQYF.

The chain recombines TRBV5-1 with TRBJ2-5; D possibly matches TRBD1 or TRBD2 (6 bases each). The germline V gene encodes CDR1 SGHRS and CDR2 YFSETQ. The CDR3 is 13 residues long. Deletions cut 5 bases from V and 5 bases from J, with 13 bases between. CDR3 protein: CASSRGQGETQYF. Here the CDR3 DNA reads TGCGCCAGCAGTCGGGGGCAGGGTGAGACCCAGTACTTC.

This clonotype was counted many times. This chain connects TRBV5-1 to TRBJ2-7; TRBD1 aligns across 10 bases. From germline, CDR1 is SGHRS and CDR2 YFSETQ. J gave up 0 bases and V 4 bases, and 7 bases lay outside the gene matches. The CDR3 runs to 16 residues. CDR3 nucleotide sequence: TGCGCCAGCAGCCCCGGACAGGGGGGGGCCTCCTACGAGCAGTACTTC. Protein sequence: CASSPGQGGASYEQYF.